This TCR beta chain derives from a study of lymphopenia after photon versus proton radiotherapy (dated by TCRdb to the late 2010s). Broadly, across the study: In patients with gastrointestinal tumors who developed high-grade lymphopenia, the study compared the immunological effects of photon radiation therapy with those of proton radiation therapy. The cohort comprised 15 to 20 patients with gastrointestinal tumors who received either photon or proton therapy and then developed lymphopenia. The goal of the study was to characterize the differences between the two radiation modalities in how they affect the immune system. On the study overall, not on this receptor specifically: Once the lymphocyte count had reached its nadir, the repertoires of photon-treated patients showed oligoclonal expansion, particularly of CD8+ Temra cells, and this expansion drove the decline in diversity. The authors looked at the survival association only in patients who died, and they framed better survival with proton therapy as a possibility rather than a demonstrated result. Proton-treated patients stayed relatively stable during treatment, while photon-treated patients lost naive T cells and TCR diversity and gained effector/memory populations. Across the cohort, a larger post-nadir drop in TCR diversity was inversely correlated with overall survival time among patients who died.

The library was built by means of the immunoSEQ multiplex PCR assay. T cell repertoires were profiled with deep sequencing of rearranged TCR beta loci together with multiparametric flow cytometry. In TCRdb, the immuneACCESS table is reduced to in-frame sequences with V and J assigned. These tables do not hold every clone; where another copy was compared, an unresolved V gene accounts for under half, and the others remain unexplained. The sample has some 26,000 clones on record, roughly four fifths of them singletons. The top ten constitute under 4.5% of the sample. From its cysteine to its phenylalanine, the CDR3 spans 11 amino acids. CDR3 DNA only is kept here, 33 bases in frame from base 1. Relative to germline, V is 7 bases shorter and J is 5 bases shorter, with 8 bases between their ends. CDR1 and CDR2 (SQVTM, ANQGSEA) derive from the germline V gene. As to this clone: Its antigen remains undetermined. Base-call qualities are not available, and no considerably larger clone is one nucleotide away.

Specimen: peripheral blood, collected from a patient treated with photon-based radiotherapy. The TCR was taken from a woman aged 50 to 65 with pancreatic cancer. The chain uses TRBV29-1 and TRBJ2-2, with the D gene not confidently named. This receptor has the CDR3 CSAKVTGELFF. The DNA sequence is TGCAGCGCCAAAGTAACCGGGGAGCTGTTTTTT.